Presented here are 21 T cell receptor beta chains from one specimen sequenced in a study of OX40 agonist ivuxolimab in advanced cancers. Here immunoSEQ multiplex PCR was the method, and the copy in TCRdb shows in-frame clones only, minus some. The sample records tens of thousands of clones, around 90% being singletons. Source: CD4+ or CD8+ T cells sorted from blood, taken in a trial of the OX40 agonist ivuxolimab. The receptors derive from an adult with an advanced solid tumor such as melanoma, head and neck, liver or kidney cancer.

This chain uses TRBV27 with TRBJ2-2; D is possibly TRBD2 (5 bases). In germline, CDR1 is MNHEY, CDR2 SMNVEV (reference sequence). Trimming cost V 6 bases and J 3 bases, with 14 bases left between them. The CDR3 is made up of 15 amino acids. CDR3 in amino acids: CASRRGLADTGELFF. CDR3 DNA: TGTGCCAGCAGACGGGGTCTGGCCGACACCGGGGAGCTGTTTTTT.

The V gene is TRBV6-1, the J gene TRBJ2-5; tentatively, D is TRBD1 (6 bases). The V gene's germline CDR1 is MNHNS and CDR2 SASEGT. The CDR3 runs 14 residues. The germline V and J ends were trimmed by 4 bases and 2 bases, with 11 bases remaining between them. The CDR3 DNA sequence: TGTGCCAGCAGTGGGAGGACAGTTCAAGAGACCCAGTACTTC. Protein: CASSGRTVQETQYF.

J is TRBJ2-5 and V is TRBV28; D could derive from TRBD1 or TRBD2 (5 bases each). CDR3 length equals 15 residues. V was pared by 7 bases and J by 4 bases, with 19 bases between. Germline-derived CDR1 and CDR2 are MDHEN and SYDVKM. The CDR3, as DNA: TGTGCCAGCACCCCCCTTCGGGGCTGGGGAGAGACCCAGTACTTC. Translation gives CASTPLRGWGETQYF.

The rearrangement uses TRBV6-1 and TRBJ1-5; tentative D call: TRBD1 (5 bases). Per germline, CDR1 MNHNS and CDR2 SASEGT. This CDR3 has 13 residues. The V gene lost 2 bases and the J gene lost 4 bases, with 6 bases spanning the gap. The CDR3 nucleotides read TGTGCCAGCAGTGAATGGGGGAATCAGCCCCAGCATTTT. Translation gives CASSEWGNQPQHF.

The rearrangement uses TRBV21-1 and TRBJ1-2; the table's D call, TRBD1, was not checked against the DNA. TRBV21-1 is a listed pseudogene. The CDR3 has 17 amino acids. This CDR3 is CASSKVGGAETNYGYTF. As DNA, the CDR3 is TGTGCCAGCAGCAAAGTAGGGGGTGCAGAGACTAACTATGGCTACACCTTC.

As DNA, the CDR3 is TGTGCCAGCAGCGGGGAAAGAGTTTTAACAGATACGCAGTATTTT. It encodes CASSGERVLTDTQYF. The V gene is TRBV5-4, the J gene TRBJ2-3; no firm D call. Germline CDR1 SGHNT, CDR2 YYREEE (reference sequence). The CDR3 consists of 15 residues. Trimming cost V 4 bases and J 3 bases, with 15 bases left between them.

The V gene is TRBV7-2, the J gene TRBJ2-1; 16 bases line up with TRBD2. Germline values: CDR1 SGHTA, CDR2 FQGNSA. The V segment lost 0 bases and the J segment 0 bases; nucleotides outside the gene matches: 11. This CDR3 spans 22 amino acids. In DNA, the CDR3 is TGTGCCAGCAGCTTAGCGCACAGTACCGGGACTAGCGGGAGGGGCTCCTACAATGAGCAGTTCTTC. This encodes CASSLAHSTGTSGRGSYNEQFF.

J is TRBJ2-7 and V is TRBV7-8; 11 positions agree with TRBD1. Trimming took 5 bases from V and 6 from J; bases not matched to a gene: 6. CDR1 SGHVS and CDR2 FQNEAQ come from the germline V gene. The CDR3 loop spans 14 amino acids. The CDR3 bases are TGTGCCAGCAGCCCAGGACAGGGGGCGGGCGAGCAGTACTTC. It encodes CASSPGQGAGEQYF. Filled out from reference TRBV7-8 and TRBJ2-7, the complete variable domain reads GAGVSQSPRYKVAKRGQDVALRCDPISGHVSLFWYQQALGQGPEFLTYFQNEAQLDKSGLPSDRFFAERPEGSVSTLKIQRTQQEDSAVYLCASSPGQGAGEQYFGPGTRLTVT.

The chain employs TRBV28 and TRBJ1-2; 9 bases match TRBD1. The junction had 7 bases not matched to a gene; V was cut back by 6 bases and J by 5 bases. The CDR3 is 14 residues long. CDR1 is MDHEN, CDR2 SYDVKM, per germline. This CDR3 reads CASSPGTGSYGYTF. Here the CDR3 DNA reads TGTGCCAGCAGCCCCGGGACAGGGTCTTATGGCTACACCTTC.

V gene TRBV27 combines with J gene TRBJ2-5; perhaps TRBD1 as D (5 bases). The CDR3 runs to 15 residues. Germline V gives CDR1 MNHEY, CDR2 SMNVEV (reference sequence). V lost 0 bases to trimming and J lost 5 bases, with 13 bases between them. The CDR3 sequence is CASSLSAGPLETQYF. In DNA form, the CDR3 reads TGTGCCAGCAGTTTATCGGCAGGGCCCCTGGAGACCCAGTACTTC.

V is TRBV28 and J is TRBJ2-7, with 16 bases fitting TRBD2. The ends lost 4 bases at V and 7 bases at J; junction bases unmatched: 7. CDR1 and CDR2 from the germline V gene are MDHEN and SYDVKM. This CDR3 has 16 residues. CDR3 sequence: CASSSYGTSGRGEQYF. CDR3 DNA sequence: TGTGCCAGCAGTTCCTACGGGACTAGCGGGAGGGGTGAGCAGTACTTC.

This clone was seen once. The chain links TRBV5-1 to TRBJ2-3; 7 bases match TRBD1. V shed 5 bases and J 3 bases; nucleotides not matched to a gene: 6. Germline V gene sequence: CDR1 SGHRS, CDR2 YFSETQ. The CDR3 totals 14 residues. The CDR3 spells CASRGGQSTDTQYF. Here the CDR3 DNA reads TGCGCCAGCAGAGGGGGACAGTCGACAGATACGCAGTATTTT.

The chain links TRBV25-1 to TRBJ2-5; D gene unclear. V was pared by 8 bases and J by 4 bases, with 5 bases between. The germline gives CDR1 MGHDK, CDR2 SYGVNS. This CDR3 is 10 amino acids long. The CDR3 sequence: CASGLETQYF. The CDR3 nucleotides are TGTGCCAGCGGCCTAGAGACCCAGTACTTC.

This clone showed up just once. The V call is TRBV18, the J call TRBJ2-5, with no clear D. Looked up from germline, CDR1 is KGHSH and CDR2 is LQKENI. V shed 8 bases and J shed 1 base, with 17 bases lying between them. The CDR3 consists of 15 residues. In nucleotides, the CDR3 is TGTGCCAGCACACTTATCAGAAATTTCCAAGAGACCCAGTACTTC. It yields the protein CASTLIRNFQETQYF.

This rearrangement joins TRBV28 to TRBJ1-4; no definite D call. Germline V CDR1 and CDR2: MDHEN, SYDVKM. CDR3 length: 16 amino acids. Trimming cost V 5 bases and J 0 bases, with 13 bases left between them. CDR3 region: CASSPHYPSTNEKLFF. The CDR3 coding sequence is TGTGCCAGCAGTCCCCATTATCCCTCAACTAATGAAAAACTGTTTTTT.

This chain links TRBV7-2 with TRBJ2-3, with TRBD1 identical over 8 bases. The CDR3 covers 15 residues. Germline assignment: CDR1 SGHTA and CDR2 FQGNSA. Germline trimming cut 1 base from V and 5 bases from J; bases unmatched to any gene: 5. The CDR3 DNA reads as TGTGCCAGCAGCTTAGGACAGGGGTTAGGAGATACGCAGTATTTT. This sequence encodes CASSLGQGLGDTQYF.

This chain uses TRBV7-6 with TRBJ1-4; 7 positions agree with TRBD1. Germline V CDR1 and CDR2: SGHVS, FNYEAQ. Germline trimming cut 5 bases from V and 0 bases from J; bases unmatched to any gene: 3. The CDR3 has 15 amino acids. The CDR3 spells CASSPGQSTNEKLFF. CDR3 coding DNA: TGTGCCAGCAGCCCGGGACAGTCAACTAATGAAAAACTGTTTTTT.

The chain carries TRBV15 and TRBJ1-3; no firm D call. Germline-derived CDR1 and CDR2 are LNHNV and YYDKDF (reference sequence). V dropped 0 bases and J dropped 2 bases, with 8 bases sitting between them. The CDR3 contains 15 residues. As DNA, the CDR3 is TGTGCCACCAGCAGAGATTCGGGGACTGGAAACACCATATATTTT. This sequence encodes CATSRDSGTGNTIYF. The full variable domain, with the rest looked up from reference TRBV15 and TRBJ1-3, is DAMVIQNPRYQVTQFGKPVTLSCSQTLNHNVMYWYQQKSSQAPKLLFHYYDKDFNNEADTPDNFQSRRPNTSFCFLDIRSPGLGDTAMYLCATSRDSGTGNTIYFGEGSWLTVV.

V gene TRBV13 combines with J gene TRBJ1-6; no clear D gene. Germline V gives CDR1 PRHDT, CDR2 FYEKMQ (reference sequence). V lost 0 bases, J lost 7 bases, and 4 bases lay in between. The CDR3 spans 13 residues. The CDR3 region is CASSLGRNSPLHF. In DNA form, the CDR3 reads TGTGCCAGCAGCTTAGGGAGGAATTCACCCCTCCACTTT.

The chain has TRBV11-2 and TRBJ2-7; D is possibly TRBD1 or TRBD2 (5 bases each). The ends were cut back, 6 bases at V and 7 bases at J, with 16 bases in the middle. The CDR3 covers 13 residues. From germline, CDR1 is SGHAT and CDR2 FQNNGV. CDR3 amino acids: CASRSTGTREQYF. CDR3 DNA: TGTGCCAGCAGATCCACCGGGACCCGGGAGCAGTACTTC. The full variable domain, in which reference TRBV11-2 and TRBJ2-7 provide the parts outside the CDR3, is EAGVAQSPRYKIIEKRQSVAFWCNPISGHATLYWYQQILGQGPKLLIQFQNNGVVDDSQLPKDRFSAERLKGVDSTLKIQPAKLEDSAVYLCASRSTGTREQYFGPGTRLTVT.

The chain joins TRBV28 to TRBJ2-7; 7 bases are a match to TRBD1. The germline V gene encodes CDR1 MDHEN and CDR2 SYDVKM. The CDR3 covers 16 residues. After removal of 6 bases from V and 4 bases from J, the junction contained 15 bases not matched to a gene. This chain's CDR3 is CASSLHRDSTRYEQYF. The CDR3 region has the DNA TGTGCCAGCAGCCTTCACCGGGACAGTACCCGTTACGAGCAGTACTTC.